Listed here are 26 T cell receptor beta chains from one sample, sequenced in a study of STAT3 mutations in large granular lymphocyte leukemia. These receptors have no identified antigens. TCRdb keeps only in-frame clones here, not all; method: immunoSEQ multiplex PCR. The sample lists thousands of clones; about 50% were seen once. Study-level findings and limits: Every T-cell large granular lymphocyte leukemia patient had at least one immunodominant TCR beta clonotype.

Sample: peripheral blood mononuclear cells. The receptor source for this set is a woman aged 70-85 years with T-cell large granular lymphocyte leukemia. Some clones in this sample may be carry-over from other donors' samples.

J is TRBJ1-2 and V is TRBV7-9, with 7 bases that match TRBD1. The ends lost 5 bases at V and 10 bases at J; junction bases unmatched: 13. This CDR3 region has 14 residues. Germline V gives CDR1 SEHNR, CDR2 FQNEAQ (reference sequence). CDR3 sequence (DNA): TGTGCCAGCAGCCAACCTGTTTTGACAGGGTACTACACCTTC. Translation gives CASSQPVLTGYYTF. Filled out from reference TRBV7-9 and TRBJ1-2, the complete variable domain reads DTGVSQNPRHKITKRGQNVTFRCDPISEHNRLYWYRQTLGQGPEFLTYFQNEAQLEKSRLLSDRFSAERPKGSFSTLEIQRTEQGDSAMYLCASSQPVLTGYYTFGSGTRLTVV.

This clone showed up just a few times. DNA for the CDR3: TGCGCCAGCTCTCAAGGTTTATCCGATCAGCCCCAGCATTTT. Encoded protein: CASSQGLSDQPQHF. The gene calls are TRBV5-1 and TRBJ1-5; D remains ambiguous. CDR1 SGHRS and CDR2 YFSETQ come from the germline V gene. V was pared by 7 bases and J by 5 bases, with 16 bases between. The CDR3 contains 14 residues.

This chain uses TRBV7-9 with TRBJ2-1; 13 bases map to TRBD2. The germline V gene encodes CDR1 SEHNR and CDR2 FQNEAQ (reference sequence). The CDR3 loop spans 15 amino acids. With V trimmed by 7 bases and J by 9 bases, 9 bases remained unmatched. CDR3 in amino acids: CASTPAGLAGSEQFF. The DNA of the CDR3 is TGTGCCAGCACCCCCGCGGGACTAGCGGGAAGTGAGCAGTTCTTC.

This chain links TRBV30 with TRBJ2-1; TRBD2 matches 8 bases. The CDR3 runs 15 residues. Unmatched junction bases numbered 9, after V lost 1 base and J lost 7 bases. The germline CDR1 and CDR2 sequences are GTSNPN and SVGIG (reference sequence). CDR3 nucleotide sequence: TGTGCCTGGAGTGAGACTAGCGTACTTTCTAATGAGCAGTTCTTC. It encodes CAWSETSVLSNEQFF.

This clone was picked up a small number of times. For the CDR3, the DNA is TGTGCCAGCAGCTTGGAAGGACAGGGTTTTGGCTACACCTTC. It is translated as CASSLEGQGFGYTF. The chain uses TRBV5-6 and TRBJ1-2; 8 bases are shared with TRBD1. The CDR3 consists of 14 residues. CDR1 is SGHDT, CDR2 YYEEEE, per germline. The V gene end was trimmed by 0 bases and the J gene end by 7 bases; junction bases not matched to a gene: 5. Variable domain in full (rest from reference TRBV5-6 and TRBJ1-2): DAGVTQSPTHLIKTRGQQVTLRCSPKSGHDTVSWYQQALGQGPQFIFQYYEEEERQRGNFPDRFSGHQFPNYSSELNVNALLLGDSALYLCASSLEGQGFGYTFGSGTRLTVV.

CDR3 DNA: TGTGCCAGCAGCTTACAGGGGAGTTCAGAGACCCAGTACTTC. Translated: CASSLQGSSETQYF. V gene TRBV5-4 combines with J gene TRBJ2-5; 7 bases match TRBD1. Germline loops: CDR1 SGHNT, CDR2 YYREEE (reference sequence). Unmatched junction bases numbered 5, after V lost 2 bases and J lost 4 bases. CDR3 length: 14 amino acids.

This clone turned up a few times. This chain links TRBV29-1 with TRBJ2-5; D perhaps matches TRBD2 (6 bases). This CDR3 comprises 13 residues. V was pared by 6 bases and J by 2 bases, with 13 bases between. The germline CDR1 and CDR2 sequences are SQVTM and ANQGSEA. CDR3 residues: CSVCLAAQETQYF. The CDR3 coding sequence is TGCAGCGTGTGTTTAGCGGCACAAGAGACCCAGTACTTC.

This chain links TRBV30 with TRBJ2-7; D gene ambiguous. This CDR3 spans 14 amino acids. V lost 7 bases and J lost 2, with 18 bases in between. Per germline, CDR1 GTSNPN and CDR2 SVGIG (reference sequence). DNA for the CDR3: TGTGCCTTCGCCTCCGACCCTGGGGCCTACGAGCAGTACTTC. It specifies CAFASDPGAYEQYF.

This rearrangement joins TRBV5-1 to TRBJ1-3; D not certain. V dropped 0 bases and J dropped 2 bases, with 3 bases sitting between them. Per germline, CDR1 SGHRS and CDR2 YFSETQ. The CDR3 has 13 residues. In DNA, the CDR3 is TGCGCCAGCAGCTTGGACACTGGAAACACCATATATTTT. It encodes CASSLDTGNTIYF.

The CDR3 sequence: CASSLERRQGVEQYF. CDR3 DNA: TGCGCCAGCAGCTTGGAAAGGCGCCAGGGTGTCGAGCAGTACTTC. The V gene is TRBV5-1, the J gene TRBJ2-7; weak D call: TRBD1 (5 bases). V lost 0 bases to trimming and J lost 6 bases, with 16 bases between them. There are 15 residues in the CDR3. Germline CDR1 is SGHRS and CDR2 is YFSETQ.

This clone was picked up a small number of times. The V gene is TRBV5-1, the J gene TRBJ2-2; weak D call: TRBD2 (6 bases). The germline V and J ends were trimmed by 0 bases and 4 bases, with 13 bases remaining between them. Per germline, CDR1 SGHRS and CDR2 YFSETQ. The CDR3 covers 16 residues. The CDR3 DNA is TGCGCCAGCAGCTTGGTTGGAGGGATCTCCACCGGGGAGCTGTTTTTT. Translated: CASSLVGGISTGELFF.

The chain recombines TRBV5-4 with TRBJ2-3; 11 bases are a match to TRBD2. After removal of 0 bases from V and 8 bases from J, the junction contained 8 bases not matched to a gene. Looked up from germline, CDR1 is SGHNT and CDR2 is YYREEE (reference sequence). The CDR3 is made up of 16 amino acids. The CDR3 here is CASSLDSGRATGTQYF. The DNA of the CDR3 is TGTGCCAGCAGCTTGGATAGCGGGAGGGCCACGGGTACGCAGTATTTT. The variable domain in full, with the rest retrieved from reference TRBV5-4 and TRBJ2-3, is ETGVTQSPTHLIKTRGQQVTLRCSSQSGHNTVSWYQQALGQGPQFIFQYYREEENGRGNFPPRFSGLQFPNYSSELNVNALELDDSALYLCASSLDSGRATGTQYFGPGTRLTVL.

This clone came up a few times. This chain connects TRBV30 to TRBJ2-7, with D unclear. Germline CDR1 GTSNPN, CDR2 SVGIG (reference sequence). CDR3 length: 11 amino acids. V lost 2 bases and J lost 4, with 6 bases in between. The CDR3 protein is CAWSRTYEQYF. The CDR3 DNA sequence: TGTGCCTGGAGTCGGACGTACGAGCAGTACTTC.

The V and J genes are TRBV25-1 and TRBJ1-1; maybe TRBD1 (5 bases). The V end lost 5 bases, the J end lost 3 bases, and 10 bases lay between the germline ends. CDR3 length: 13 amino acids. Germline CDR1 and CDR2: MGHDK and SYGVNS. The CDR3 DNA follows: TGTGCCAGCAGTACCGACAGCTACACTGAAGCTTTCTTT. Its translation is CASSTDSYTEAFF. The full variable domain, its missing parts supplied by reference TRBV25-1 and TRBJ1-1, is EADIYQTPRYLVIGTGKKITLECSQTMGHDKMYWYQQDPGMELHLIHYSYGVNSTEKGDLSSESTVSRIRTEHFPLTLESARPSHTSQYLCASSTDSYTEAFFGQGTRLTVV.

This chain joins TRBV29-1 and TRBJ2-7; TRBD1 aligns across 8 bases. CDR3 length: 12 amino acids. Germline CDR1 is SQVTM and CDR2 is ANQGSEA. J gave up 2 bases and V 4 bases, and 1 base lay outside the gene matches. CDR3 DNA: TGCAGCGTTGCAGGGGGCCCCTACGAGCAGTACTTC. This gives the protein CSVAGGPYEQYF.

The CDR3 region has the DNA TGTGCCAGCAGCCGGGACAGCCGGTTGCCCCAGCATTTT. It is translated as CASSRDSRLPQHF. The J gene is TRBJ1-5, the V gene TRBV7-9; 7 bases map to TRBD1. Germline V gives CDR1 SEHNR, CDR2 FQNEAQ (reference sequence). The CDR3 is made up of 13 amino acids. The V segment lost 5 bases and the J segment 9 bases; nucleotides outside the gene matches: 7.

The chain links TRBV19 to TRBJ2-7, with D maybe TRBD1 (6 bases). V lost 6 bases and J 3 bases, leaving 15 bases between the germline ends. The length of the CDR3 is 14 residues. Germline-derived CDR1 and CDR2 are LNHDA and SQIVND (reference sequence). CDR3: CASSRQAEDYEQYF. DNA for the CDR3: TGTGCCAGTAGCAGACAGGCGGAGGACTACGAGCAGTACTTC.

This clone has only a few counts. The V call is TRBV30, the J call TRBJ1-2; D is ambiguous. CDR1 is GTSNPN, CDR2 SVGIG, per germline (reference sequence). Trimming took 2 bases from V and 4 from J, leaving 11 bases between them. This CDR3 spans 13 amino acids. CDR3 in amino acids: CAWSSRVFYGYTF. In DNA, the CDR3 is TGTGCCTGGAGTTCCAGAGTCTTCTATGGCTACACCTTC.

V gene TRBV5-1 combines with J gene TRBJ2-3; D remains unclear. Germline assignment: CDR1 SGHRS and CDR2 YFSETQ. The V end was cut by 3 bases, the J end by 2 bases, with 10 bases between. The CDR3 has 14 amino acids. This CDR3 is CASSSNTYTDTQYF. Here the CDR3 DNA reads TGCGCCAGCAGCTCCAACACCTACACAGATACGCAGTATTTT.

This clone was recorded a few times. The CDR3 here is CASSSGGYEQYF. CDR3 DNA: TGTGCCAGCTCGAGCGGGGGCTACGAGCAGTACTTC. The V and J genes are TRBV28 and TRBJ2-7, with 8 bases that match TRBD2. Germline V gene lookup returns CDR1 MDHEN and CDR2 SYDVKM. CDR3 length equals 12 residues. Germline trimming cut 8 bases from V and 3 bases from J; bases unmatched to any gene: 3.

The sample holds one count of this clone. The chain uses TRBV5-1 and TRBJ2-5, with 7 nucleotides matching TRBD2. Germline V gene lookup returns CDR1 SGHRS and CDR2 YFSETQ. There are 14 residues in the CDR3. The V and J ends lost 5 bases and 2 bases, in that order; junction bases with no gene match: 6. CDR3 nucleotides: TGCGCCAGCAGGCCGTTTAGCGGGCAAGAGACCCAGTACTTC. As protein: CASRPFSGQETQYF.

This clone was counted only a few times. The rearrangement joins TRBV2 to TRBJ1-2; maybe TRBD1 (6 bases). The CDR3 spans 16 residues. V lost 10 bases and J lost 2, with 23 bases in between. CDR1 and CDR2 (germline): SNHLY, FYNNEI. The CDR3 loop is CATSRDTQASNYGYTF. The DNA of the CDR3 is TGTGCCACCTCCCGGGACACGCAAGCCTCGAACTATGGCTACACCTTC.

This clone turned up a few times. The chain couples TRBV7-2 to TRBJ2-1; the match to TRBD2 covers 7 bases. The germline CDR1 and CDR2 sequences are SGHTA and FQGNSA. After removal of 5 bases from V and 6 bases from J, the junction contained 4 bases not matched to a gene. The CDR3 is 13 amino acids. CDR3 amino acids: CASSPGGGNEQFF. In DNA form, the CDR3 reads TGTGCCAGCAGCCCTGGGGGGGGCAATGAGCAGTTCTTC.

This clone was detected a few times. The V and J genes are TRBV7-9 and TRBJ1-5, with 8 bases fitting TRBD1. There are 14 residues in the CDR3. CDR1 and CDR2 from the germline V gene are SEHNR and FQNEAQ (reference sequence). V lost 8 bases, J lost 2 bases, and 5 bases stayed unmatched. The CDR3 DNA reads as TGTGCCAGCGGGCAGGGGGCGGGCAATCAGCCCCAGCATTTT. It yields the protein CASGQGAGNQPQHF.

The chain combines TRBV2 with TRBJ1-2, with TRBD1 matching 9 bases. Germline CDR1 SNHLY, CDR2 FYNNEI. Trimming cost V 3 bases and J 6 bases; bases outside gene matches: 8. The CDR3 covers 15 residues. The CDR3 is CASSDWSGQGDGYTF. DNA for the CDR3: TGTGCCAGCAGTGACTGGTCGGGACAGGGAGATGGCTACACCTTC.

This sequence joins TRBV6-6 and TRBJ2-5; D is unresolved. The germline V gene has CDR1 MNHNY and CDR2 SVGAGI (reference sequence). There are 16 residues in the CDR3. V shed 0 bases and J shed 5 bases, with 16 bases lying between them. The CDR3 region has the DNA TGTGCCAGCAGTTACTCCAGGACGGCCTACCGGGAGACCCAGTACTTC. Amino acids: CASSYSRTAYRETQYF.